One sample yielded the 32 T cell receptor beta chains listed below, sequenced in a study of early T cells in non-severe SARS-CoV-2 infection. One entry per CDR3 protein, called by TCRdb with MiXCR from the 5' RACE reads. This sample has around 98,000 distinct CDR3 sequences, with 11% found just once. Sequencing was done on a sample of whole blood. These receptors all come from an adult who was a healthcare worker with PCR-confirmed SARS-CoV-2 infection or an uninfected control (not recorded which).

This clonotype has just a few counts. This chain connects TRBV27 to TRBJ1-1; perhaps TRBD1 as D (5 bases). V gave up 3 bases and J gave up 6 bases, with 14 bases separating them. Germline loops: CDR1 MNHEY, CDR2 SMNVEV (reference sequence). The CDR3 extends over 14 amino acids. CDR3 sequence (DNA): TGTGCCAGCAGTTTGGATCGGGGGGGTGCTGAAGCTTTCTTT. This encodes CASSLDRGGAEAFF.

This clonotype showed up just a few times. This chain connects TRBV24-1 to TRBJ2-5, with 10 bases aligning to TRBD2. The CDR3 sequence is 16 residues long. Germline V gene sequence: CDR1 KGHDR, CDR2 SFDVKD. The V segment lost 1 base and the J segment 5 bases; nucleotides outside the gene matches: 6. The CDR3 bases are TGTGCCACCAGTGATTTCGGTAGCGGGAGGTTGGAGACCCAGTACTTC. Translated: CATSDFGSGRLETQYF.

This clonotype was seen many times. Mismatch with germline at one junction end may stem from a read error. The V and J genes are TRBV20-1 and TRBJ1-5, with D possibly TRBD1 on 6 matching bases. The CDR3 length is 13 residues. Germline V gene data show CDR1 as DFQATT and CDR2 as SNEGSKA (reference sequence). CDR3 residues: CSARYRDRNLCFF. The CDR3 DNA reads TGCAGTGCTAGGTACAGGGACCGGAATCTGTGTTTCTTT.

V and J are TRBV21-1 and TRBJ1-2. TRBV21-1 is tagged as a pseudogene. This CDR3 has 13 amino acids. CDR3 sequence (DNA): TGTGCCAGCAGCAAATTGAGCACCTATGGCTACACCTTC. Amino acid sequence: CASSKLSTYGYTF.

The rearrangement links TRBV9 to TRBJ1-6; tentative D call: TRBD1 (5 bases). V lost 6 bases to trimming and J lost 8 bases, with 15 bases between them. The germline gives CDR1 SGDLS, CDR2 YYNGEE. CDR3 length equals 14 residues. This chain's CDR3 is CASTMGDAYSPLHF. The CDR3 DNA reads TGTGCCAGCACCATGGGGGACGCCTATTCACCCCTCCACTTT. Drawing the rest from reference TRBV9 and TRBJ1-6, the complete variable domain is DSGVTQTPKHLITATGQRVTLRCSPRSGDLSVYWYQQSLDQGLQFLIQYYNGEERAKGNILERFSAQQFPDLHSELNLSSLELGDSALYFCASTMGDAYSPLHFGNGTRLTVT.

Points on this clonotype: A much larger clone lies a single base off, so this may be a read error. This chain uses TRBV2 with TRBJ2-7; TRBD1 aligns across 7 bases. V was clipped by 7 bases and J by 2 bases; unmatched bases: 11. CDR1 and CDR2 (germline): SNHLY, FYNNEI. CDR3 size: 15 residues. Written as DNA, the CDR3 is TGTGCCAGCACTGGACAGGAAGAAGGTACCTACGAGCAGTACTTC. Its translation: CASTGQEEGTYEQYF. The full variable domain, rest sourced from reference TRBV2 and TRBJ2-7, is EPEVTQTPSHQVTQMGQEVILRCVPISNHLYFYWYRQILGQKVEFLVSFYNNEISEKSEIFDDQFSVERPDGSNFTLKIRSTKLEDSAMYFCASTGQEEGTYEQYFGPGTRLTVT.

This clonotype was seen a handful of times. The chain is built from TRBV20-1 and TRBJ1-6; 10 bases map to TRBD1. The CDR3 spans 14 residues. The V and J ends lost 5 bases and 10 bases, in that order; junction bases with no gene match: 8. Germline V gene sequence: CDR1 DFQATT, CDR2 SNEGSKA (reference sequence). CDR3 residues: CSALYGTGASPLHF. The CDR3 DNA follows: TGCAGTGCTCTTTACGGGACAGGGGCCTCACCCCTCCACTTT.

The V gene is TRBV5-1, the J gene TRBJ2-7; the D is unclear. Germline V gene sequence: CDR1 SGHRS, CDR2 YFSETQ. The V and J ends lost 1 base and 2 bases respectively, with 16 bases between them. The CDR3 sequence is 16 residues long. The CDR3 coding sequence is TGCGCCAGCAGCTTGTATCCAGGAGAGAATCCCTACGAGCAGTACTTC. As protein: CASSLYPGENPYEQYF.

The chain joins TRBV2 to TRBJ2-6; 11 nucleotides agree with TRBD2. The CDR3 runs 16 residues. Trimming took 8 bases from V and 0 from J; bases not matched to a gene: 3. Germline-derived CDR1 and CDR2 are SNHLY and FYNNEI. CDR3 protein: CASYGTSGSGANVLTF. CDR3 in DNA: TGTGCCAGCTACGGGACTAGCGGCTCTGGGGCCAACGTCCTGACTTTC.

The sample holds many counts of this clonotype. The chain joins TRBV3-1 to TRBJ2-1; 10 nucleotides align to TRBD2. This CDR3 spans 15 amino acids. Germline trimming cut 5 bases from V and 6 bases from J; bases unmatched to any gene: 7. Germline V gene data show CDR1 as LGHDT and CDR2 as YNNKEL (reference sequence). Here the CDR3 reads CASSTLAGQGNEQFF. CDR3 nucleotide sequence: TGTGCCAGCAGCACACTAGCGGGGCAGGGCAATGAGCAGTTCTTC.

In its sample, this clonotype was seen many times. The J gene is TRBJ2-7, the V gene TRBV7-3; maybe TRBD2 (7 bases). The CDR3 has 15 amino acids. Germline V gene sequence: CDR1 SGHTA, CDR2 FQGTGA. The V and J ends lost 0 bases and 5 bases respectively, with 14 bases between them. The CDR3 coding sequence is TGTGCCAGCAGCTTAACGGGGGGGCCTGCCAACGAGCAGTACTTC. This gives the protein CASSLTGGPANEQYF.

The chain joins TRBV5-1 to TRBJ1-1; a possible D gene is TRBD1 (6 bases). V lost 4 bases and J lost 1, with 11 bases in between. In germline, CDR1 is SGHRS, CDR2 YFSETQ. The length of the CDR3 is 14 residues. The CDR3 reads CASSPQGGNTEAFF. The DNA for the CDR3 is TGCGCCAGCAGCCCACAGGGAGGGAACACTGAAGCTTTCTTT.

This clonotype has just a few counts. This rearrangement joins TRBV5-1 to TRBJ1-1; D is possibly TRBD1 (6 bases). Germline CDR1 is SGHRS and CDR2 is YFSETQ. V shed 1 base and J shed 4 bases, with 11 bases lying between them. This CDR3 has 14 residues. The CDR3 spells CASSLTGLGTEAFF. The CDR3 DNA reads TGCGCCAGCAGCTTGACAGGGCTGGGCACTGAAGCTTTCTTT. Complete variable domain (other parts from reference TRBV5-1 and TRBJ1-1): KAGVTQTPRYLIKTRGQQVTLSCSPISGHRSVSWYQQTPGQGLQFLFEYFSETQRNKGNFPGRFSGRQFSNSRSEMNVSTLELGDSALYLCASSLTGLGTEAFFGQGTRLTVV.

This clonotype turned up a few times. The chain combines TRBV27 with TRBJ2-2; D perhaps matches TRBD2 (5 bases). Trimming took 6 bases from V and 7 from J, leaving 18 bases between them. The CDR3 contains 15 residues. The germline gives CDR1 MNHEY, CDR2 SMNVEV (reference sequence). The CDR3 region is CASSLRPGVGGELFF. In DNA form, the CDR3 reads TGTGCCAGCAGCCTACGCCCCGGGGTCGGCGGGGAGCTGTTTTTT.

The table lists this clonotype with a few counts. V usage is TRBV24-1 and J usage is TRBJ2-2; tentatively, D is TRBD1 (7 bases). The ends were cut back, 5 bases at V and 3 bases at J, with 12 bases in the middle. Germline V lookup: CDR1 KGHDR, CDR2 SFDVKD. This CDR3 is built from 15 residues. The CDR3 coding sequence is TGTGCCACCAGTGGGGGGGACAGATACACCGGGGAGCTGTTTTTT. This translates into CATSGGDRYTGELFF.

The chain carries TRBV4-1 and TRBJ1-1, with TRBD1 as a possible D gene (5 bases). Trimming stripped 6 bases from V and 4 bases from J, with 15 bases between. From germline, CDR1 is MGHRA and CDR2 YSYEKL. This CDR3 spans 14 amino acids. This CDR3 reads CASRPWDLGTEAFF. The CDR3, as DNA: TGCGCCAGCAGACCTTGGGACCTGGGCACTGAAGCTTTCTTT.

This clonotype was seen only a few times. V is TRBV7-2 and J is TRBJ2-7; D gene uncertain. This CDR3 is 13 amino acids long. Between the trimmed V and J ends, which lost 1 base and 2 bases, there was a span of 6 bases. The germline V gene encodes CDR1 SGHTA and CDR2 FQGNSA. CDR3 nucleotides: TGTGCCAGCAGCTTAGTAGGTGCCTACGAGCAGTACTTC. This sequence encodes CASSLVGAYEQYF.

The V call is TRBV5-6, the J call TRBJ2-7, with TRBD1 matching over 7 bases. V was pared by 1 base and J by 2 bases, with 3 bases of the junction left unmatched. The germline V gene has CDR1 SGHDT and CDR2 YYEEEE. The CDR3 contains 14 residues. The CDR3 DNA reads as TGTGCCAGCAGCTTGAAGGGGGCGACCTACGAGCAGTACTTC. Encoded protein: CASSLKGATYEQYF. The full variable domain, its missing parts supplied by reference TRBV5-6 and TRBJ2-7, is DAGVTQSPTHLIKTRGQQVTLRCSPKSGHDTVSWYQQALGQGPQFIFQYYEEEERQRGNFPDRFSGHQFPNYSSELNVNALLLGDSALYLCASSLKGATYEQYFGPGTRLTVT.

This clonotype showed up just a few times. This rearrangement joins TRBV20-1 to TRBJ1-1; D not resolved. V lost 3 bases and J 3 bases, leaving 14 bases between the germline ends. The CDR3 extends over 14 amino acids. The germline V gene has CDR1 DFQATT and CDR2 SNEGSKA (reference sequence). The CDR3 is CSARNRLRHTEAFF. The CDR3, as DNA: TGCAGTGCTAGGAACCGACTCCGACACACTGAAGCTTTCTTT.

This clonotype was picked up many times. The rearrangement joins TRBV30 to TRBJ1-6, with TRBD1 as a possible D gene (5 bases). V dropped 3 bases and J dropped 10 bases, with 16 bases sitting between them. The length of the CDR3 is 14 residues. Germline V gene data show CDR1 as GTSNPN and CDR2 as SVGIG (reference sequence). The CDR3 DNA is TGTGCCTGGAGCGCGGGGCAGGGCTGGTCACCCCTCCACTTT. Protein product: CAWSAGQGWSPLHF. The entire variable domain, with the rest obtained from reference TRBV30 and TRBJ1-6, is as follows: SQTIHQWPATLVQPVGSPLSLECTVEGTSNPNLYWYRQAAGRGLQLLFYSVGIGQISSEVPQNLSASRPQDRQFILSSKKLLLSDSGFYLCAWSAGQGWSPLHFGNGTRLTVT.

Ten or more counts support this clonotype. The chain is built from TRBV7-9 and TRBJ2-1; the D is unclear. The CDR3 sequence is 12 residues long. Trimming removed 3 bases from V and 7 bases from J, with 7 bases in between. Germline values: CDR1 SEHNR, CDR2 FQNEAQ (reference sequence). CDR3 region: CASSLVINEQFF. For the CDR3, the DNA is TGTGCCAGCAGCTTGGTGATAAATGAGCAGTTCTTC.

The V call is TRBV4-1, the J call TRBJ2-7; 7 nucleotides agree with TRBD1. Germline V gene sequence: CDR1 MGHRA, CDR2 YSYEKL. This CDR3 is 15 amino acids long. The V segment lost 2 bases and the J segment 6 bases; nucleotides outside the gene matches: 10. As DNA, the CDR3 is TGCGCCAGCAGCCAAAGGACAGGCAGCCAGGGCGAGCAGTACTTC. This encodes CASSQRTGSQGEQYF.

This clonotype came up many times. The V and J genes are TRBV9 and TRBJ1-1; D gene unclear. V gave up 0 bases and J gave up 4 bases, with 13 bases separating them. The CDR3 loop spans 15 amino acids. CDR1 SGDLS and CDR2 YYNGEE come from the germline V gene. The CDR3 sequence: CASSVGPGNPTEAFF. The CDR3 nucleotides read TGTGCCAGCAGCGTAGGTCCGGGTAATCCCACTGAAGCTTTCTTT.

This clonotype was recorded at least ten times. The chain joins TRBV10-3 to TRBJ1-2; D not certain. There are 14 residues in the CDR3. Germline V gives CDR1 ENHRY, CDR2 SYGVKD. The V end was cut by 1 base, the J end by 4 bases, with 10 bases between. This CDR3 reads CAISEFFEGYGYTF. In DNA form, the CDR3 reads TGTGCCATCAGTGAGTTTTTCGAGGGCTATGGCTACACCTTC.

This clonotype was observed many times. V and J are TRBV20-1 and TRBJ1-2; D ambiguous. CDR1 is DFQATT, CDR2 SNEGSKA, per germline (reference sequence). V lost 5 bases, J lost 0 bases, and 10 bases lay in between. The CDR3 is 13 amino acids. The CDR3 nucleotides read TGCAGTGCTGGACCCCCCGCTAACTATGGCTACACCTTC. Translated: CSAGPPANYGYTF.

J is TRBJ2-1 and V is TRBV28; 7 bases agree with TRBD2. V lost 7 bases to trimming and J lost 3 bases; unmatched junction nucleotides: 3. This CDR3 region has 13 residues. CDR1 and CDR2 (germline): MDHEN, SYDVKM. This CDR3 reads CASTAGDYNEQFF. The CDR3 coding sequence is TGTGCCAGCACGGCGGGAGACTACAATGAGCAGTTCTTC.

This clonotype was counted a few times. V usage is TRBV29-1 and J usage is TRBJ2-3; no firm D call. CDR1 SQVTM and CDR2 ANQGSEA come from the germline V gene. The CDR3 extends over 15 amino acids. V was clipped by 8 bases and J by 0 bases, with 18 bases between them. This CDR3 is CSPRHLGTSTDTQYF. The DNA for the CDR3 is TGCAGCCCTAGGCATTTAGGAACTAGCACAGATACGCAGTATTTT.

This clonotype was counted ten times or more. The chain recombines TRBV11-2 with TRBJ2-5; 12 bases are a match to TRBD2. Germline V gene lookup returns CDR1 SGHAT and CDR2 FQNNGV. After removal of 3 bases from V and 1 base from J, the junction contained 3 bases not matched to a gene. This CDR3 comprises 16 residues. The CDR3 protein is CASSFPLAGGQETQYF. CDR3 in DNA: TGTGCCAGCAGCTTTCCACTAGCGGGGGGCCAAGAGACCCAGTACTTC.

This chain joins TRBV10-3 and TRBJ2-1; D gene unclear. Germline CDR1 ENHRY, CDR2 SYGVKD. The CDR3 is 11 residues long. V shed 0 bases and J shed 8 bases, with 2 bases lying between them. The chain's CDR3 is CAISESDEQFF. DNA of the CDR3: TGTGCCATCAGTGAGTCGGATGAGCAGTTCTTC.

A few counts support this clonotype. V is TRBV7-6 and J is TRBJ2-7, with D possibly matching TRBD1 (6 bases). This CDR3 has 14 amino acids. Between the trimmed V and J ends, which lost 5 bases and 4 bases, there was a span of 15 bases. Germline V gives CDR1 SGHVS, CDR2 FNYEAQ. The CDR3 DNA sequence: TGTGCCAGCAGCCGAGGACAGAAGACGTACGAGCAGTACTTC. It translates to CASSRGQKTYEQYF. Variable domain in full (rest from reference TRBV7-6 and TRBJ2-7): GAGVSQSPRYKVTKRGQDVALRCDPISGHVSLYWYRQALGQGPEFLTYFNYEAQQDKSGLPNDRFSAERPEGSISTLTIQRTEQRDSAMYRCASSRGQKTYEQYFGPGTRLTVT.

This clonotype was seen only a few times. The rearrangement links TRBV9 to TRBJ1-6; D is unclear. Trimming pared 1 base from V and 6 bases from J, leaving 8 bases between. Germline V gene data show CDR1 as SGDLS and CDR2 as YYNGEE. The CDR3 spans 14 residues. The CDR3 nucleotides read TGTGCCAGCAGCGTAAAGACCGGTAATTCACCCCTCCACTTT. Translating it yields CASSVKTGNSPLHF.

This clonotype turned up a few times. The gene calls are TRBV10-3 and TRBJ2-1; D gene unclear. Trimming removed 1 base from V and 0 bases from J, with 7 bases in between. This CDR3 is 15 amino acids long. CDR1 ENHRY and CDR2 SYGVKD come from the germline V gene. CDR3 coding DNA: TGTGCCATCAGTGAGTTTGGAAGCTCCTACAATGAGCAGTTCTTC. It is translated as CAISEFGSSYNEQFF.